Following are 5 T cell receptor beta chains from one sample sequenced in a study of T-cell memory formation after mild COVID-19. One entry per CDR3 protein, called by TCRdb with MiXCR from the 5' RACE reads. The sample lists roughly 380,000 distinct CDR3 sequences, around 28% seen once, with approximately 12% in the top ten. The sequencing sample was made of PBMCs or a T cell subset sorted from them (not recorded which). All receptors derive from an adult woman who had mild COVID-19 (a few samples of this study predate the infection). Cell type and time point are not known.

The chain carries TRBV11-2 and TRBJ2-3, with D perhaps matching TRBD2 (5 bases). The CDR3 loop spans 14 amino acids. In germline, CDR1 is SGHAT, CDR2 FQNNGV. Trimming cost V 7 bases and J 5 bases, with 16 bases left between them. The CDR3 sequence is CASTIGPGVDTQYF. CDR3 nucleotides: TGTGCCAGCACGATCGGCCCCGGGGTAGATACGCAGTATTTT.

The CDR3 loop reads CASSVGGGRRGQFF. CDR3 DNA: TGTGCCAGCAGCGTAGGAGGAGGGCGGAGGGGGCAGTTCTTC. The V and J genes are TRBV9 and TRBJ2-1, with D possibly being TRBD2 (6 bases). CDR1 SGDLS and CDR2 YYNGEE come from the germline V gene. The CDR3 has 14 residues. V lost 0 bases and J 12 bases, leaving 16 bases between the germline ends. Full variable domain (missing parts from reference TRBV9 and TRBJ2-1): DSGVTQTPKHLITATGQRVTLRCSPRSGDLSVYWYQQSLDQGLQFLIQYYNGEERAKGNILERFSAQQFPDLHSELNLSSLELGDSALYFCASSVGGGRRGQFFGPGTRLTVL.

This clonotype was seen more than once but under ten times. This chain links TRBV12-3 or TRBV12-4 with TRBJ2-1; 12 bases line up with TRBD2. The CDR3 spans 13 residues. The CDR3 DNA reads TGTGCTGGGGCTAGCGGGGGGGCTGGTGAGCAGTTCTTC. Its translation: CAGASGGAGEQFF.

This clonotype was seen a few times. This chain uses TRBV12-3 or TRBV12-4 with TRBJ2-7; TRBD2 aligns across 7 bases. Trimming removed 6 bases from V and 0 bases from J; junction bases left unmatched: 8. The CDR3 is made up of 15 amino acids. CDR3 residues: CASSPYREVSYEQYF. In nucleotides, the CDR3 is TGTGCCAGCAGCCCATACCGGGAGGTCTCCTACGAGCAGTACTTC.

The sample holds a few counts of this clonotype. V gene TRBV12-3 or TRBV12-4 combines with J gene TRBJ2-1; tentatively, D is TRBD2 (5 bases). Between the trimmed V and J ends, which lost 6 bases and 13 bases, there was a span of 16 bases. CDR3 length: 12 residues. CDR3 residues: CASSSSPAGQFF. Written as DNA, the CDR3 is TGTGCCAGCAGCTCCTCCCCGGCGGGCCAGTTCTTC.